The entry below gives a single TCR beta chain sequence along with its context. Its cognate antigen has yet to be identified. No base quality values were provided; no much bigger clone lies one nucleotide off. The record originates from a study of CD8 T cells in ankylosing spondylitis (dated by TCRdb to 2016 to 2017). Regarding the complete study: T cell receptor beta repertoires were profiled in healthy donors and ankylosing spondylitis patients so that disease-linked TCR variants could be found. The full study cohort was made up of approximately 27 ankylosing spondylitis patients and fewer than 120 healthy donors. Peripheral blood samples were taken, and synovial fluid was additionally collected from ankylosing spondylitis patients. Beyond this particular receptor, the publication reports: The disease-linked clones were reported to be significantly enriched in matched synovial fluid samples from ankylosing spondylitis patients. Some of the motif variants had been reported before in the synovial fluid and blood of reactive arthritis patients, a finding that suggests common disease-initiation mechanisms. The disease-linked clones had a CD8+ phenotype and were found at relatively low frequencies in peripheral blood. A TCR beta motif made up of several highly homologous amino acid variants appeared to be characteristic of blood from ankylosing spondylitis patients.

The CDR3, from cysteine to phenylalanine, totals 15 residues. Only the CDR3 DNA stays, 45 bases, in frame from base 1. The junction shows trimming of 3 bases on V and 4 bases on J, and the gene matches do not reach 6 bases of it. According to the germline V gene, CDR1 reads SGHTA and CDR2 reads FQGNSA. The reads were generated on an Illumina HiSeq 2500. TCR beta libraries were prepared by quantitative 5'-RACE with molecular barcodes. Processing in the source paper ran as follows. Disease-linked TCR variants were identified with a new computational method built on a probabilistic model of VDJ rearrangement. TCRdb passed the public sequencing reads through fastp at Q25 and MiXCR, retaining productive beta sequences. Entries are consolidated by CDR3 protein sequence, retaining the most common genes and DNA. TCRdb, rather than the study authors, made the V and J calls. Within this sample are about 230,000 distinct CDR3 sequences, with around 8% of them counted one time only. The ten largest account for approximately 4.8% of the sample.

The source material was blood, either unsorted or a sorted T cell fraction (not recorded which). This chain joins TRBV7-2 to TRBJ2-3; the junction holds 8 bases that match TRBD2. The sequence was collected from a female donor with ankylosing spondylitis or in good health (not recorded which). The CDR3 region has the sequence CASSLASGPPDTQYF. DNA sequence: TGTGCCAGCAGCTTGGCTAGCGGGCCCCCAGATACGCAGTATTTT. Outside the CDR3, residues come from the reference TRBV7-2 and TRBJ2-3 proteins, so the full variable domain is: GAGVSQSPSNKVTEKGKDVELRCDPISGHTALYWYRQSLGQGLEFLIYFQGNSAPDKSGLPSDRFSAERTGGSVSTLTIQRTQQEDSAVYLCASSLASGPPDTQYFGPGTRLTVL.